What follows are 10 T cell receptor beta chains derived from one specimen sequenced in a study of vaccination and CD4 T cells after COVID-19. The sample's time point: late sampling 161 to 241 days after vaccination in a few convalescent patients. Treatment: roughly ten-day PBMC culture with coronavirus spike peptide pools or control peptides (ViraFEST assay). Their antigen targets remain unknown. Oncomine TCR Beta short-read sequencing was applied to DNA from cultured CD4+ T cells. TCRdb passed the PCR reads through MiXCR, listing each CDR3 protein once. The data hold 20,000 to 25,000 distinct CDR3 sequences, with about 40% observed a single time. The sample in question was CD4+ T cells from blood, cultured in vitro, obtained about 7 months after SARS-CoV-2 vaccination. These receptors came from a human donor who had recovered from COVID-19.

This clonotype came up a few times. J is TRBJ1-6 and V is TRBV4-1; D is possibly TRBD1 (6 bases). This CDR3 comprises 18 residues. V was trimmed by 5 bases and J by 0 bases, leaving 17 bases between them. Germline values: CDR1 MGHRA, CDR2 YSYEKL. CDR3 DNA: TGCGCCAGCAGCTTAGGACAGTTAACGAGCTCCTATAATTCACCCCTCCACTTT. This sequence encodes CASSLGQLTSSYNSPLHF.

This clonotype came up a few times. The chain has TRBV6-2 or TRBV6-3 and TRBJ2-5; D is unclear. The V gene lost 2 bases and the J gene lost 5 bases, with 15 bases spanning the gap. Per the germline V gene, CDR1 is MNHEY and CDR2 is SVGEGT. The length of the CDR3 is 15 residues. The CDR3 region is CASSYGVARLETQYF. DNA for the CDR3: TGTGCCAGCAGTTACGGTGTGGCTAGATTGGAGACCCAGTACTTC.

In nucleotides, the CDR3 is TGCAGTGCTAAGGGACAGGGGAACACCGGGGAGCTGTTTTTT. Translated: CSAKGQGNTGELFF. The chain is built from TRBV20-1 and TRBJ2-2, with 9 bases that match TRBD1. V lost 4 bases and J lost 1; bases outside the gene matches: 1. The CDR3 runs 14 residues. The germline V gene has CDR1 DFQATT and CDR2 SNEGSKA (reference sequence).

This clonotype has a handful of counts. CDR3 amino acids: CASSYHSGAGELFF. The CDR3 region has the DNA TGTGCCAGCAGCTATCATAGTGGCGCCGGGGAGCTGTTTTTT. The chain carries TRBV7-2 and TRBJ2-2; D ambiguous. In germline, CDR1 is SGHTA, CDR2 FQGNSA. Trimming took 4 bases from V and 6 from J, leaving 12 bases between them. This CDR3 region has 14 residues.

The chain has TRBV20-1 and TRBJ1-2; 9 bases line up with TRBD1. The CDR3 runs to 14 residues. J was trimmed by 3 bases and V by 0 bases; bases with no gene match: 2. Germline V lookup: CDR1 DFQATT, CDR2 SNEGSKA (reference sequence). The CDR3 loop reads CSARDRTGDYGYTF. The CDR3, as DNA: TGCAGTGCTAGAGATAGGACAGGGGACTATGGCTACACCTTC.

This clonotype was seen a handful of times. V and J are TRBV7-9 and TRBJ2-3, with 10 nucleotides matching TRBD1. CDR3 size: 16 residues. Germline lookup yields CDR1 SEHNR and CDR2 FQNEAQ (reference sequence). The trim removed 5 bases at V and 5 bases at J, leaving 10 bases unmatched. This chain's CDR3 is CASSPWGTGAGDTQYF. DNA of the CDR3: TGTGCCAGCAGCCCATGGGGGACAGGGGCGGGAGATACGCAGTATTTT.

The chain uses TRBV28 and TRBJ2-7; possible D gene TRBD2, 6 bases. The CDR3 consists of 15 residues. The ends were cut back, 2 bases at V and 0 bases at J, with 11 bases in the middle. Germline loops: CDR1 MDHEN, CDR2 SYDVKM. CDR3 residues: CASSLGGSTSYEQYF. The CDR3 nucleotides read TGTGCCAGCAGTTTAGGGGGGTCCACCTCCTACGAGCAGTACTTC.

The V call is TRBV12-3 or TRBV12-4, the J call TRBJ2-5, with TRBD1 identical over 9 bases. J was trimmed by 6 bases and V by 6 bases; bases with no gene match: 5. CDR3 length equals 13 residues. The CDR3 sequence: CASSIGQGKTQYF. As DNA, the CDR3 is TGTGCCAGCAGCATTGGACAGGGGAAGACCCAGTACTTC.

V is TRBV20-1 and J is TRBJ1-5; D possibly corresponds to TRBD1 (6 bases). This CDR3 is built from 17 residues. The V gene's germline CDR1 is DFQATT and CDR2 SNEGSKA (reference sequence). Trimming took 5 bases from V and 0 from J, leaving 20 bases between them. DNA of the CDR3: TGCAGTGCTCGTCCTCGGACAGCCTTAGGTAGCAATCAGCCCCAGCATTTT. Translating gives CSARPRTALGSNQPQHF.

The J gene is TRBJ2-7, the V gene TRBV6-1; 10 nucleotides align to TRBD1. J lost 4 bases, V lost 5 bases, and 11 bases had no gene match. The CDR3 loop spans 16 amino acids. In germline, CDR1 is MNHNS, CDR2 SASEGT. Here the CDR3 DNA reads TGTGCCAGCAGTCGCCGCAGGGACAGGGGAACTTACGAGCAGTACTTC. This translates into CASSRRRDRGTYEQYF.